These T cell receptor beta chains were read from a single sample in a study of T cell repertoires in cytomegalovirus infection. TCRdb independently ran MiXCR on the reads; one entry per CDR3 protein. The table has about 120,000 distinct CDR3 sequences, around 9.1% seen once. These receptors are not linked to any known antigen. Sample: PBMCs, sequenced either directly or after in vitro stimulation (not recorded which). Receptors were obtained from a human donor in good health (CMV status not recorded). Some clones in this sample may be carry-over from other donors' samples. Both conserved end residues are part of each CDR3. A D gene is named only where the DNA matches it firmly. Expanded clones are given a class, and other clones once, few, many or no size at all.

v_gene	abundance	j_gene	d_gene	CDR3aa	CDR3nt
TRBV7-6	many	TRBJ2-3	TRBD2	CASSLLGAGVGDTQYF	TGTGCCAGCAGCTTACTAGGAGCGGGAGTAGGAGATACGCAGTATTTT
TRBV7-9	many	TRBJ1-1	TRBD1	CASSLIQGARTEAFF	TGTGCCAGCAGCCTGATACAGGGGGCGCGCACTGAAGCTTTCTTT
TRBV7-2	many	TRBJ1-5	NA	CASSLGNMVSNQPQHF	TGTGCCAGCAGCTTGGGTAACATGGTTAGCAATCAGCCCCAGCATTTT
TRBV2	NA	TRBJ1-1	NA	CASSEQGPLNTEAFF	TGTGCCAGCAGTGAACAGGGACCCCTGAACACTGAAGCTTTCTTT
TRBV9	NA	TRBJ2-3	NA	CASSVYTDTQYF	TGTGCCAGCAGCGTCTACACAGATACGCAGTATTTT
TRBV6-4	many	TRBJ1-1	TRBD1	CASSSGQENTEAFF	TGTGCCAGCAGTTCCGGACAGGAGAACACTGAAGCTTTCTTT
TRBV7-2	many	TRBJ1-1	NA	CASRLGRQLMNTEAFF	TGTGCCAGCAGATTGGGGAGACAACTTATGAACACTGAAGCTTTCTTT
TRBV7-2	many	TRBJ2-3	NA	CASSLALTRAQYF	TGTGCCAGCAGCTTAGCACTAACTCGGGCGCAGTATTTT
TRBV4-1	few	TRBJ1-1	NA	CASSQEGGGTEAFF	TGCGCCAGCAGCCAAGAGGGTGGGGGCACTGAAGCTTTCTTT
TRBV20-1	many	TRBJ1-6	NA	CSARSIPPGYEESPLHF	TGCAGTGCTAGATCCATTCCTCCGGGATATGAGGAGTCACCCCTCCACTTT
TRBV27	many	TRBJ2-2	NA	CASSLYYNTGELFF	TGTGCCAGCAGTTTATACTACAACACCGGGGAGCTGTTTTTT
TRBV6-5	few	TRBJ2-5	NA	CASSYNGGRGQETQYF	TGTGCCAGCAGTTACAATGGTGGGAGGGGGCAAGAGACCCAGTACTTC
TRBV7-2	many	TRBJ2-7	TRBD2	CASSLAGGHSYEQYF	TGTGCCAGCAGTTTAGCGGGAGGACACTCCTACGAGCAGTACTTC
TRBV9	NA	TRBJ2-7	TRBD2	CASSVGLAGGPGEQYF	TGTGCCAGCAGCGTAGGGCTAGCGGGAGGGCCGGGAGAGCAGTACTTC
TRBV7-9	many	TRBJ1-5	NA	CASSFGNQPQHF	TGTGCCAGCAGCTTTGGAAATCAGCCCCAGCATTTT
TRBV20-1	many	TRBJ2-5	NA	CSASGEETQYF	TGCAGTGCTAGCGGAGAAGAGACCCAGTACTTC
TRBV11-2	NA	TRBJ1-1	NA	CASSFRFEAFF	TGTGCCAGCAGCTTCCGATTTGAAGCTTTCTTT
TRBV28	NA	TRBJ2-7	TRBD1	CASYPGQGVYEQYF	TGTGCCAGTTATCCGGGACAGGGGGTTTACGAGCAGTACTTC
TRBV7-2	NA	TRBJ2-7	TRBD1	CASSLYRGHEQYF	TGTGCCAGCAGCCTCTACAGGGGCCACGAGCAGTACTTC
TRBV28	many	TRBJ2-7	NA	CASSLFPTRDEQYF	TGTGCCAGCAGTTTATTCCCGACTAGAGACGAGCAGTACTTC
TRBV5-5	many	TRBJ2-5	TRBD1	CASRTGGAETQYF	TGTGCCAGCAGAACAGGGGGCGCAGAGACCCAGTACTTC
TRBV28	NA	TRBJ2-5	NA	CASTTSGVLGETQYF	TGTGCCAGCACCACCTCAGGGGTATTGGGGGAGACCCAGTACTTC
TRBV7-6	many	TRBJ1-2	NA	CASSPRASGGGYTF	TGTGCCAGCAGCCCCCGTGCTTCGGGGGGAGGCTACACCTTC
TRBV7-9	many	TRBJ2-5	NA	CASSLASRKGDQYF	TGTGCCAGCAGCTTGGCTAGCCGCAAGGGGGACCAGTACTTC
TRBV11-3	many	TRBJ2-3	NA	CASSRVASTDTQYF	TGTGCCAGCAGCCGAGTAGCAAGCACAGATACGCAGTATTTT
TRBV12-3/TRBV12-4	NA	TRBJ2-1	TRBD1	CASSHPGQGYNEQFF	TGTGCCAGCAGTCACCCGGGACAGGGTTACAATGAGCAGTTCTTC
TRBV19	many	TRBJ2-1	TRBD1	CASSRTGVTYNEQFF	TGTGCCAGTAGTAGGACAGGGGTGACCTACAATGAGCAGTTCTTC
TRBV12-3/TRBV12-4	few	TRBJ2-5	TRBD1	CASAGGIVETQYF	TGTGCCAGCGCAGGGGGAATTGTGGAGACCCAGTACTTC
TRBV7-6	few	TRBJ2-3	TRBD2	CASSAPTSGSTDTQYF	TGTGCCAGCAGCGCCCCGACTAGCGGGAGCACAGATACGCAGTATTTT
TRBV7-2	many	TRBJ1-5	TRBD1	CASSSGTGLNQPQHF	TGTGCCAGCAGTTCCGGGACAGGACTTAATCAGCCCCAGCATTTT